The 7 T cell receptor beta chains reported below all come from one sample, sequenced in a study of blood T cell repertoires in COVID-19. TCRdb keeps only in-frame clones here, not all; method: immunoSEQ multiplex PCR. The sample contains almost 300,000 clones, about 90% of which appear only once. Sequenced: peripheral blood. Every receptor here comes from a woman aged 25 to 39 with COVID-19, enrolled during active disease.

The CDR3 DNA follows: TGCAGTGCTAGTGCAGGGAACATTCAGTACTTC. The encoded protein is CSASAGNIQYF. This chain links TRBV20-1 with TRBJ2-4; D may be TRBD1 (5 bases). V dropped 3 bases and J dropped 7 bases, with 7 bases sitting between them. Germline V lookup: CDR1 DFQATT, CDR2 SNEGSKA (reference sequence). CDR3 length equals 11 residues.

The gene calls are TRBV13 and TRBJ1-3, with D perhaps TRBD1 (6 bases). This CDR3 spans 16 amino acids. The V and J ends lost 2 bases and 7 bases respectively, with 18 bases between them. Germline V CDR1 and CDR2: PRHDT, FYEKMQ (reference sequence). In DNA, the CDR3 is TGTGCCAGCAGCTTAACTAAGAGCAGGGGCCAGAACACCATATATTTT. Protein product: CASSLTKSRGQNTIYF. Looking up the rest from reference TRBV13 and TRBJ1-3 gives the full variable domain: AAGVIQSPRHLIKEKRETATLKCYPIPRHDTVYWYQQGPGQDPQFLISFYEKMQSDKGSIPDRFSAQQFSDYHSELNMSSLELGDSALYFCASSLTKSRGQNTIYFGEGSWLTVV.

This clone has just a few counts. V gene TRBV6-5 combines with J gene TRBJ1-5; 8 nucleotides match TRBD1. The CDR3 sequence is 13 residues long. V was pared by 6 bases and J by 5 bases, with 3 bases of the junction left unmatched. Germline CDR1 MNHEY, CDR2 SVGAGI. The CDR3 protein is CASSGQGHQPQHF. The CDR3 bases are TGTGCCAGCAGCGGACAGGGTCATCAGCCCCAGCATTTT.

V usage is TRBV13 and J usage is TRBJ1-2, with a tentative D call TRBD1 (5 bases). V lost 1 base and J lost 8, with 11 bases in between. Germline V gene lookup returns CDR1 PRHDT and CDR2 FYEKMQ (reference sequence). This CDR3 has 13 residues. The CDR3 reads CASSLVAGKGYTF. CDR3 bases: TGTGCCAGCAGCTTAGTCGCAGGGAAGGGCTACACCTTC.

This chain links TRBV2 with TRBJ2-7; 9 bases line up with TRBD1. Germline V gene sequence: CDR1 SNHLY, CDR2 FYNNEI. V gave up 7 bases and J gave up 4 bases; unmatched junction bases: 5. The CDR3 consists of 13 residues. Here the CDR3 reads CASKGQGRYEQYF. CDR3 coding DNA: TGTGCCAGCAAGGGACAGGGTCGGTACGAGCAGTACTTC. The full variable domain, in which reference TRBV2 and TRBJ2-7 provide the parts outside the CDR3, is EPEVTQTPSHQVTQMGQEVILRCVPISNHLYFYWYRQILGQKVEFLVSFYNNEISEKSEIFDDQFSVERPDGSNFTLKIRSTKLEDSAMYFCASKGQGRYEQYFGPGTRLTVT.

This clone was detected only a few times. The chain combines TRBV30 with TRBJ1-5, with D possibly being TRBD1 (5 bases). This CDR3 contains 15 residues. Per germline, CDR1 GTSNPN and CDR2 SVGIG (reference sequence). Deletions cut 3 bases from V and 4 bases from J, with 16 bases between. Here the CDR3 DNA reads TGTGCCTGGAGGAAGGGAACAGGCAGAAATCAGCCCCAGCATTTT. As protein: CAWRKGTGRNQPQHF.

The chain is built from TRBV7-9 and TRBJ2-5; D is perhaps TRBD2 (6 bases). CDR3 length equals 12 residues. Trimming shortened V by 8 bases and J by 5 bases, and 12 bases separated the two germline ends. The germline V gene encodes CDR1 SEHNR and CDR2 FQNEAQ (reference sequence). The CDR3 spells CASGGTGETQYF. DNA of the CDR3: TGTGCCAGCGGGGGGACGGGGGAGACCCAGTACTTC.